What follows are 26 T cell receptor beta chains derived from one specimen sequenced in a study of T cell repertoires in cytomegalovirus infection. TCRdb processed the reads anew with MiXCR; each CDR3 protein has one entry. The table records hundreds of thousands of distinct CDR3 sequences, roughly 26% of them present only once. Input material: CD8+ T cells from PBMCs. The receptors were gathered from a human donor in good health (CMV status not recorded). Some clones in this sample may be carry-over from other donors' samples.

This clonotype occurred a few times. The chain joins TRBV11-2 to TRBJ2-5; TRBD2 agrees at 9 bases. The V gene's germline CDR1 is SGHAT and CDR2 FQNNGV. V was pared by 1 base and J by 5 bases, with 11 bases of the junction left unmatched. This CDR3 contains 17 residues. The CDR3 DNA reads TGTGCCAGCAGCTTAGGGCCGGGCGCGGGGGGGGGGGAGACCCAGTACTTC. Its protein product is CASSLGPGAGGGETQYF. The full variable domain, with the rest looked up from reference TRBV11-2 and TRBJ2-5, is EAGVAQSPRYKIIEKRQSVAFWCNPISGHATLYWYQQILGQGPKLLIQFQNNGVVDDSQLPKDRFSAERLKGVDSTLKIQPAKLEDSAVYLCASSLGPGAGGGETQYFGPGTRLLVL.

This clonotype was seen many times. The chain links TRBV6-2 or TRBV6-3 to TRBJ1-5; no clear D gene. Germline CDR1 and CDR2: MNHEY and SVGEGT. The CDR3 runs 13 residues. The V end was cut by 4 bases, the J end by 5 bases, with 9 bases between. The CDR3 region is CASSLGNHQPQHF. DNA for the CDR3: TGTGCCAGCAGTTTAGGGAACCATCAGCCCCAGCATTTT.

In this sample, this clonotype turned up many times. The chain links TRBV7-9 to TRBJ2-1; D not certain. The CDR3 totals 15 residues. Deletions cut 1 base from V and 4 bases from J, with 11 bases between. Germline V gene lookup returns CDR1 SEHNR and CDR2 FQNEAQ (reference sequence). CDR3 in amino acids: CASSLVFRTYNEQFF. Written as DNA, the CDR3 is TGTGCCAGCAGCTTAGTCTTTCGTACGTACAATGAGCAGTTCTTC.

The gene calls are TRBV10-2 and TRBJ2-2, with 7 bases fitting TRBD2. J lost 6 bases, V lost 0 bases, and 7 bases had no gene match. The germline CDR1 and CDR2 sequences are WSHSY and SAAADI. The CDR3 is 16 amino acids. CDR3 loop: CASSESRGGWSGELFF. The DNA of the CDR3 is TGCGCCAGCAGTGAGTCACGCGGGGGATGGTCCGGGGAGCTGTTTTTT.

This clonotype was detected ten times or more. The chain recombines TRBV10-2 with TRBJ2-7; D might be TRBD1 (5 bases). The germline V gene has CDR1 WSHSY and CDR2 SAAADI. The CDR3 sequence is 12 residues long. V shed 6 bases and J shed 0 bases, with 6 bases lying between them. CDR3 residues: CASSDSSYEQYV. CDR3 sequence (DNA): TGCGCCAGCAGCGACAGCTCCTACGAGCAGTACGTC.

The rearrangement links TRBV5-1 to TRBJ1-2; 7 positions match TRBD1. The CDR3 is 15 amino acids. The V segment lost 5 bases and the J segment 6 bases; nucleotides outside the gene matches: 13. CDR1 SGHRS and CDR2 YFSETQ come from the germline V gene. In DNA, the CDR3 is TGCGCCAGCAGGCTGGACAGGACGATTCTACATGGCTACACCTTC. It specifies CASRLDRTILHGYTF.

In the case of this clonotype: A single base separates this from a much larger clone, so it may be a read error. The chain combines TRBV12-3 or TRBV12-4 with TRBJ2-1; no reliable D call. CDR3 length: 12 amino acids. This CDR3 reads CAGSPGVPEQFF. CDR3 bases: TGTGCCGGCAGTCCCGGAGTGCCCGAGCAGTTCTTC.

This clonotype was counted ten times or more. The CDR3 region has the DNA TGCGCCAGCAGCCAAGGCTCAAACACCGGGGAGCTGTTTTTT. Protein: CASSQGSNTGELFF. V usage is TRBV4-1 and J usage is TRBJ2-2; D call uncertain. The CDR3 consists of 14 residues. CDR1 and CDR2 (germline): MGHRA, YSYEKL. V lost 1 base to trimming and J lost 2 bases, with 5 bases between them.

The chain uses TRBV15 and TRBJ2-2; 7 positions agree with TRBD1. CDR3 length equals 15 residues. V trimming: 0 bases; J trimming: 4 bases; junction bases outside the gene matches: 2. CDR1 is LNHNV and CDR2 is YYDKDF in the germline V gene (reference sequence). CDR3 region: CATSREWTGTGELFF. The CDR3 DNA is TGTGCCACCAGCAGAGAATGGACAGGCACCGGGGAGCTGTTTTTT.

Ten or more counts support this clonotype. The chain has TRBV7-2 and TRBJ2-7, with 9 bases identical to TRBD2. J was trimmed by 0 bases and V by 6 bases; bases with no gene match: 9. The CDR3 sequence is 16 residues long. Germline CDR1 SGHTA, CDR2 FQGNSA. CDR3 nucleotides: TGTGCCAGCAGAGCCGGGACTAGCCGGAGCTCCTACGAGCAGTACTTC. It encodes CASRAGTSRSSYEQYF.

The genes are TRBV27 and TRBJ2-7; 9 positions match TRBD1. The CDR3 spans 15 residues. The ends lost 7 bases at V and 3 bases at J; junction bases unmatched: 10. Germline lookup yields CDR1 MNHEY and CDR2 SMNVEV (reference sequence). CDR3 bases: TGTGCCAGCACTCGAACAGGGGGCGCAGACTACGAGCAGTACTTC. Amino acid sequence: CASTRTGGADYEQYF.

The genes are TRBV5-6 and TRBJ2-1, with 14 bases identical to TRBD2. J lost 4 bases, V lost 4 bases, and 13 bases had no gene match. This CDR3 region has 19 residues. Germline V lookup: CDR1 SGHDT, CDR2 YYEEEE. CDR3 amino acids: CASSDTGTSGGVLYNEQFF. CDR3 bases: TGTGCCAGCAGCGATACCGGGACTAGCGGGGGTGTCCTTTACAATGAGCAGTTCTTC.

This clonotype was detected only a few times. The CDR3 loop reads CASSLGAPDTEAFF. The CDR3 DNA reads as TGTGCCAGCAGTTTAGGGGCGCCCGACACTGAAGCTTTCTTT. This chain uses TRBV12-3 or TRBV12-4 with TRBJ1-1, with D uncertain. With 1 base removed from V and 3 bases from J, the gap between germline ends came to 9 bases. This CDR3 is built from 14 residues.

This clonotype has a handful of counts. The V and J genes are TRBV29-1 and TRBJ1-4; the D gene is possibly TRBD1 (5 bases). The CDR3 is made up of 12 amino acids. Trimming removed 4 bases from V and 13 bases from J, with 16 bases in between. CDR1 and CDR2 (germline): SQVTM, ANQGSEA. In DNA, the CDR3 is TGCAGCGTTGTATTACGCCCCGGGGGACTGTTTTTT. This sequence encodes CSVVLRPGGLFF.

The CDR3 sequence is CASSGVPGDYEQYV. CDR3 coding DNA: TGTGCCAGTTCAGGGGTCCCAGGGGACTACGAGCAGTACGTC. This chain uses TRBV28 with TRBJ2-7, with TRBD1 as a possible D gene (6 bases). The CDR3 sequence is 14 residues long. The V end lost 9 bases, the J end lost 3 bases, and 18 bases lay between the germline ends. Germline lookup yields CDR1 MDHEN and CDR2 SYDVKM.

The chain links TRBV5-1 to TRBJ2-1; 9 bases agree with TRBD1. Trimming cost V 5 bases and J 4 bases; bases outside gene matches: 7. CDR3 size: 15 residues. Germline CDR1 reads SGHRS; CDR2 reads YFSETQ. CDR3 sequence reads: CASRWTGVDYNEQFF. DNA of the CDR3: TGCGCCAGCAGATGGACAGGGGTAGATTACAATGAGCAGTTCTTC.

This clonotype was recorded at least ten times. The junction departs from germline at one end; a sequencing error may be responsible. The chain has TRBV7-7 and TRBJ2-3; D unresolved. The CDR3 covers 15 residues. Germline V gene data show CDR1 as SSHAT and CDR2 as FNYEAQ (reference sequence). The CDR3 region is CASSPTAGSTDTQYF. DNA of the CDR3: TGTGCTAGCAGCCCAACAGCAGGAAGCACAGATACGCAGTATTTT.

This clonotype was detected only a few times. The chain has TRBV28 and TRBJ2-4; the D gene could be TRBD1 or TRBD2 (5 bases each). The V gene lost 2 bases and the J gene lost 8 bases, with 13 bases spanning the gap. CDR1 and CDR2 (germline): MDHEN, SYDVKM. The CDR3 is 14 amino acids. The CDR3 sequence is CASSLGPGTDIQYF. The CDR3 bases are TGTGCCAGCAGTTTAGGTCCAGGGACGGACATTCAGTACTTC.

V is TRBV20-1 and J is TRBJ1-1, with TRBD1 matching 9 bases. The CDR3 sequence is 15 residues long. V lost 0 bases and J lost 5; bases outside the gene matches: 7. CDR1 and CDR2 from the germline V gene are DFQATT and SNEGSKA (reference sequence). The CDR3 DNA sequence: TGCAGTGCTAGAGATGCAACAGGGGGCTGGACTGAAGCTTTCTTT. This translates into CSARDATGGWTEAFF.

This clonotype occurred a few times. V gene TRBV4-2 combines with J gene TRBJ2-1; TRBD2 agrees at 11 bases. The V gene end was trimmed by 3 bases and the J gene end by 0 bases; junction bases not matched to a gene: 4. This CDR3 spans 17 amino acids. Germline CDR1 is LGHNA and CDR2 is YNFKEQ. CDR3 region: CASSHTSGGSSYNEQFF. CDR3 DNA sequence: TGTGCCAGCAGCCATACTAGCGGGGGTAGCTCCTACAATGAGCAGTTCTTC.

The rearrangement joins TRBV2 to TRBJ2-3; no clear D. The CDR3 extends over 14 amino acids. The V end lost 3 bases, the J end lost 0 bases, and 7 bases lay between the germline ends. CDR1 SNHLY and CDR2 FYNNEI come from the germline V gene. In DNA, the CDR3 is TGTGCCAGCAGTGAGTTGGGAAGCACAGATACGCAGTATTTT. This sequence encodes CASSELGSTDTQYF.

As regards this clonotype: A much larger clone sits a single nucleotide away, making a read error possible. This chain uses TRBV28 with TRBJ1-2, with D possibly being TRBD1 (6 bases). The CDR3 sequence is 13 residues long. Germline values: CDR1 MDHEN, CDR2 SYDVKM. CDR3 DNA sequence: TGTGCCAACAGTTTATGGGACACCGATCGAGGAACCTTC. Protein product: CANSLWDTDRGTF.

This clonotype was found a few times. DNA of the CDR3: TGTGCCAGCAGGCCTCCCGGGACGCAGTATGGCTACACCTTC. It is translated as CASRPPGTQYGYTF. V gene TRBV7-9 combines with J gene TRBJ1-2; weak D call: TRBD1 (5 bases). Trimming pared 6 bases from V and 5 bases from J, leaving 16 bases between. The CDR3 length is 14 residues. Per germline, CDR1 SEHNR and CDR2 FQNEAQ (reference sequence).

The chain is built from TRBV29-1 and TRBJ2-1; D is unclear. Germline CDR1 SQVTM, CDR2 ANQGSEA. Trimming cost V 4 bases and J 15 bases, with 10 bases left between them. This CDR3 is built from 9 residues. The CDR3 region is CSVGEVPFF. The CDR3 DNA reads TGCAGCGTTGGAGAAGTCCCGTTCTTC.

The genes are TRBV29-1 and TRBJ1-3, with D uncertain. The germline V gene has CDR1 SQVTM and CDR2 ANQGSEA. Trimming stripped 0 bases from V and 2 bases from J, with 17 bases between. The CDR3 totals 17 residues. The CDR3 is CSVEDRKDPTPGNTIYF. CDR3 nucleotides: TGCAGCGTTGAAGATCGGAAAGACCCTACTCCTGGAAACACCATATATTTT.

The CDR3 loop is CASSPSRYEQFF. CDR3 in DNA: TGTGCCAGCAGTCCTTCCAGATACGAGCAGTTCTTC. The chain is built from TRBV27 and TRBJ2-1; no clear D. The germline V gene encodes CDR1 MNHEY and CDR2 SMNVEV (reference sequence). Trimming cost V 5 bases and J 10 bases, with 12 bases left between them. This CDR3 comprises 12 residues.